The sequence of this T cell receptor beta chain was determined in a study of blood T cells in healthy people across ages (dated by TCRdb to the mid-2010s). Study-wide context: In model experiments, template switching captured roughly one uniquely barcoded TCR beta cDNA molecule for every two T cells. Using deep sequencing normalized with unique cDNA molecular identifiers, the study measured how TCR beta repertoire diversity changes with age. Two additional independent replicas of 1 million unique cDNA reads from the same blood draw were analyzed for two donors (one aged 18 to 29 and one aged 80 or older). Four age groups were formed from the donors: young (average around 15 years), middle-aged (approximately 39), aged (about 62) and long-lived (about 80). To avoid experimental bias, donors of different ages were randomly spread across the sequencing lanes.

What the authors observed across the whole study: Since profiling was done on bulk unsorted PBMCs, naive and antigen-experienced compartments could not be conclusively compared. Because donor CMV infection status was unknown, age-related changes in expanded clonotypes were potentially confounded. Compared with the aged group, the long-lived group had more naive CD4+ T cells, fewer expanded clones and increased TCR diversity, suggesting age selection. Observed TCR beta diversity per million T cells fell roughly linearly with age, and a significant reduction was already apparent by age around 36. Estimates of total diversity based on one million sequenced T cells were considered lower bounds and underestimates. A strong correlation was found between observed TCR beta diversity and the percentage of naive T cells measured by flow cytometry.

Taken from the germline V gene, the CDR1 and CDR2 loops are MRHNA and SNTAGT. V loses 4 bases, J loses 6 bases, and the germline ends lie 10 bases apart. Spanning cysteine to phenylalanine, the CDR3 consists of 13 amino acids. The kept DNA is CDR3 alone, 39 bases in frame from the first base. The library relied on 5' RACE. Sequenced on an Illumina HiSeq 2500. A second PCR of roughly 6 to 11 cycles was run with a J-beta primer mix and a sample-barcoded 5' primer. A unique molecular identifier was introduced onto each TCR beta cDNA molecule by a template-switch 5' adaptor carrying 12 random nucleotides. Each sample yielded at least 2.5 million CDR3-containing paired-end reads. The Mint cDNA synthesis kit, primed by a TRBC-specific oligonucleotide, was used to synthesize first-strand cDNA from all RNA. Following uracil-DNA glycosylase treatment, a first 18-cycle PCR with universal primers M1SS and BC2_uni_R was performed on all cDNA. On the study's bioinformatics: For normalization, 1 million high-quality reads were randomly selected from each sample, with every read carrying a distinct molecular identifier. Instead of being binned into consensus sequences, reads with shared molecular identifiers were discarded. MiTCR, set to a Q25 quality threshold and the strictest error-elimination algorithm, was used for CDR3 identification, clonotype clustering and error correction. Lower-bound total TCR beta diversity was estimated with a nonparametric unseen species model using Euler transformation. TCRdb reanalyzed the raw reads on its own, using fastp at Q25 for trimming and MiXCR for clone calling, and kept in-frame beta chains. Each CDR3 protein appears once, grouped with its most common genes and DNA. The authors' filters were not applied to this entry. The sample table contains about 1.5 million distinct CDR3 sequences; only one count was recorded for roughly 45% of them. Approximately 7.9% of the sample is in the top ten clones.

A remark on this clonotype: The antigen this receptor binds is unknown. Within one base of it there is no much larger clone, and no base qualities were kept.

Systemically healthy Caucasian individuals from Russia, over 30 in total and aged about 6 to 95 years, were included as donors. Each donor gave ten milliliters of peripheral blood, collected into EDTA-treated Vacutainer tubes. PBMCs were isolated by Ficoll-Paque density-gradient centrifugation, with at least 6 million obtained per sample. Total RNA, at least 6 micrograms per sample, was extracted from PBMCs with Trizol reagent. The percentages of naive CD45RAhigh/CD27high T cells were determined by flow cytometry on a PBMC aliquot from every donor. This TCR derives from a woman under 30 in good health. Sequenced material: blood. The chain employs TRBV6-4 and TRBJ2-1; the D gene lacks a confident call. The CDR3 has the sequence CASSVNIGNEQFF. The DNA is TGTGCCAGCAGTGTCAACATTGGCAATGAGCAGTTCTTC.